This TCR beta chain derives from a study of early T cells in non-severe SARS-CoV-2 infection. Study at large: Chains were not paired, and sequencing was done on bulk RNA from unsorted whole blood. Study outcomes and limitations: VDJdb matches were skewed toward anti-spike CD8 T cell responses.

This clonotype was counted only a few times. Antigen unknown. The CDR3 is 17 residues long. Germline trimming cut 7 bases from V and 3 bases from J; bases unmatched to any gene: 7. Individual cDNA molecules were tagged with unique molecular identifiers. TCRdb called the 5' RACE reads again in MiXCR, with one record for every CDR3 protein. The sample consists of 65,000 to 95,000 distinct CDR3 sequences, about 9.6% of them appearing once. Sequencing used whole blood. The chain is built from TRBV12-3 or TRBV12-4 and TRBJ2-3; 16 positions agree with TRBD2. The TCR originated in an adult who was a healthcare worker with PCR-confirmed SARS-CoV-2 infection or an uninfected control (not recorded which). The CDR3 spells CASKPGLAGGMTDTQYF. The CDR3 region has the DNA TGTGCCAGCAAACCGGGACTAGCGGGAGGGATGACAGATACGCAGTATTTT.